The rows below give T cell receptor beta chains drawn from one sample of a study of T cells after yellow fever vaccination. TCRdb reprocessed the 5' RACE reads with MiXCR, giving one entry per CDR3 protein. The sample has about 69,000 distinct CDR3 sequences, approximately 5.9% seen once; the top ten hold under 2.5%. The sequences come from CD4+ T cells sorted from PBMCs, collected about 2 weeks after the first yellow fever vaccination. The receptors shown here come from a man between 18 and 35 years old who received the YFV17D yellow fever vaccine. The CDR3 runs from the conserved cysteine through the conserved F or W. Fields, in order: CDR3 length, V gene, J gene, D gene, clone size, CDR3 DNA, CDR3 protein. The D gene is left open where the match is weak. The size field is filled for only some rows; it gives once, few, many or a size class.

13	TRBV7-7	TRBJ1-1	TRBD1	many	TGTGCCAGCAGCGTGGACAGGGGCACTGAAGCTTTCTTT	CASSVDRGTEAFF
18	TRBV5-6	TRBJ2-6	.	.	TGTGCCAGCAGCGTATTGAGGGACCTCTACTCTGGGGCCAACGTCCTGACTTTC	CASSVLRDLYSGANVLTF
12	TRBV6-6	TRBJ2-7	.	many	TGTGCCAGCAGTTACGGGCCCTACGAGCAGTACTTC	CASSYGPYEQYF
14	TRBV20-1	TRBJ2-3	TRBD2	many	TGCAGTGAGATAGCGGGGCCGGGCCCAGATACGCAGTATTTT	CSEIAGPGPDTQYF
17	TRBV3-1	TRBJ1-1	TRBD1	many	TGTGCCAGCAGCGCCGGGACAGGGGGACCGAGCCGGACTGAAGCTTTCTTT	CASSAGTGGPSRTEAFF
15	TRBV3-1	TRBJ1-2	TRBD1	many	TGTGCCAGCAGCCAAGTCCACAGGGGGAACTATGGCTACACCTTC	CASSQVHRGNYGYTF
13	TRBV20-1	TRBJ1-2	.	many	TGCAGTGTGAAACTACTGGACAGTCGGGGCTACACCTTC	CSVKLLDSRGYTF
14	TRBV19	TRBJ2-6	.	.	TGTGCCAGTGGGCATGTCTCTGGGGCCAACGTCCTGACTTTC	CASGHVSGANVLTF
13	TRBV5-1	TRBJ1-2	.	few	TGCGCCAGCGAACCTGACCCCGGAGAAGGCTACACCTTC	CASEPDPGEGYTF
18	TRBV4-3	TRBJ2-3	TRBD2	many	TGCGCCAGCAGCCAAGATACGAGGGGACTAGCGGGAGGAGATACGCAGTATTTT	CASSQDTRGLAGGDTQYF
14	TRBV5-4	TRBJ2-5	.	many	TGTGCCAGCAGCCTCGAGTACCCGGAAGAGACCCAGTACTTC	CASSLEYPEETQYF
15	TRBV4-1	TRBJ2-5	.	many	TGCGCCAGCAGCCAAATGGGGGGGCGGCAAGAGACCCAGTACTTC	CASSQMGGRQETQYF
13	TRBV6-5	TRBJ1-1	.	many	TGTGCCAGCAGTTACGAGGGAAACACTGAAGCTTTCTTT	CASSYEGNTEAFF
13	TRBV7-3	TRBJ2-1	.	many	TGTGCCAGCAGCTTAACGTCGGACAATGAGCAGTTCTTC	CASSLTSDNEQFF
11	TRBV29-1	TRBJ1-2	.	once	TGCAGCGCCCTCTTGGGTGGTGGCTACACCTTC	CSALLGGGYTF
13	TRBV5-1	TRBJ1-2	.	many	TGCGCCAGCAGCTTAACCTCTAACTATGGCTACACCTTC	CASSLTSNYGYTF
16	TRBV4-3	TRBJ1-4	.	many	TGCGCCAGCAGCCAAGATCTAGGGGCTCGGGGGGAAAAACTGTTTTTT	CASSQDLGARGEKLFF
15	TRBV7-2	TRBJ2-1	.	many	TGTGCCAGCAGCCCCACCAGGGCCCAATCGAATGAGCAGTTCTTC	CASSPTRAQSNEQFF
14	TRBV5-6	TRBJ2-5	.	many	TGTGCCAGCAGCTGGCGCAACACTAAAGAGACCCAGTACTTC	CASSWRNTKETQYF
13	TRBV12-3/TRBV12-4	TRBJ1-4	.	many	TGTGCCAGCAGTCCCCCGGGGGGGATATGGCTGTTTTTT	CASSPPGGIWLFF
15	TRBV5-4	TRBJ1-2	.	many	TGTGCCAGCAGCTTGGATGTTACAGGGCCTTATGGCTACACCTTC	CASSLDVTGPYGYTF
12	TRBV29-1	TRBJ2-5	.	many	TGCAGCGTTGAAGACTCGGAAGAGACCCAGTACTTC	CSVEDSEETQYF
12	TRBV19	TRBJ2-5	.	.	TGTGCCAGTAGTATTGAGGGGGAGACCCAGTACTTC	CASSIEGETQYF
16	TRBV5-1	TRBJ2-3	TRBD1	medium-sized	TGCGCCAGCAGCTTGGCGACAGGGGGCGGCACAGATACGCAGTATTTT	CASSLATGGGTDTQYF
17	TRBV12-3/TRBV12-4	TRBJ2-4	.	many	TGTGCCAGCACCCCCCAGGGACTTGGGCTAACCAAAAACATTCAGTACTTC	CASTPQGLGLTKNIQYF
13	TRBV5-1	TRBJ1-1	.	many	TGCGCCAGCAGCTTGGGTATGGGGTCTGAAGCTTTCTTT	CASSLGMGSEAFF
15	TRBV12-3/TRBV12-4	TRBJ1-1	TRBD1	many	TGTGCCAGCAGTCCCGGGACAGGGGTGGGAATTGAAGCTTTCTTT	CASSPGTGVGIEAFF
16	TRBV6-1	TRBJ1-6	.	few	TGTGCCAGCAGTGGGCAGAAAAATTATTATAATTCACCCCTCCACTTT	CASSGQKNYYNSPLHF
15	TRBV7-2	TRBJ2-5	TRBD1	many	TGTGCCAGCAGCTTAGTTGGTACAGGGGGAGAGACCCAGTACTTC	CASSLVGTGGETQYF
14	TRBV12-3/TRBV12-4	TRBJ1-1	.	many	TGTGCCAGCAGCTACCGGGGGGGTCGGGGTGAAGCTTTCTTT	CASSYRGGRGEAFF
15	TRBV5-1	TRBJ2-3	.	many	TGCGCCTCTCGGGACGGACGAGCTAACACAGATACGCAGTATTTT	CASRDGRANTDTQYF
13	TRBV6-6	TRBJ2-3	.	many	TGTGCCAGCAATCTACCAGGCACAGATACGCAGTATTTT	CASNLPGTDTQYF
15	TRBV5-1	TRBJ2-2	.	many	TGCGCCAGCAGCTTGGCCCAAGCGAACACCGGGGAGCTGTTTTTT	CASSLAQANTGELFF
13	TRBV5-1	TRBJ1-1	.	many	TGCGCCAGCAGCTTATTTTCCGGCACTGAAGCTTTCTTT	CASSLFSGTEAFF
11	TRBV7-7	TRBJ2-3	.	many	TGTGCCAGCACCGAAGCAGATACGCAGTATTTT	CASTEADTQYF
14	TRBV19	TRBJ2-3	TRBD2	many	TGTGCCACCGCCGGGACTAGCGGTTCTGCAATTCAGTATTTT	CATAGTSGSAIQYF
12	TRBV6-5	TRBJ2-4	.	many	TGTGCCAGCAGTTCCGAGTCCTACATTCAGTACTTC	CASSSESYIQYF
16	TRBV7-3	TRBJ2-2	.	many	TGTGCCAGCAGCTTAACTGCCCTTCCGAACACCGGGGAGCTGTTTTTT	CASSLTALPNTGELFF
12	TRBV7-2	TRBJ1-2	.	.	TGTGCCAGCAGCTTAGGGACCTATGGCTACACCTTC	CASSLGTYGYTF